What follows are 9 T cell receptor beta chains derived from one specimen sequenced in a study of T cells in Graves' hyperthyroidism and ophthalmopathy. Amplification of TCR beta CDR3 regions used RNA as the template. Primed by the HTBI set, a first-round RT-PCR was run on the TCR CDR3. TCRdb re-called the multiplex PCR reads through MiXCR, storing one row per CDR3 protein. The sample yields 690,000 or so distinct CDR3 sequences, 15% to 20% seen once. Sequenced: blood. The receptors derive from a woman aged 45-59 years with Graves' hyperthyroidism that later progressed to Graves' ophthalmopathy.

This clonotype has at least ten counts. V usage is TRBV2 and J usage is TRBJ2-6, with D unresolved. Germline assignment: CDR1 SNHLY and CDR2 FYNNEI. With 8 bases removed from V and 0 bases from J, the gap between germline ends came to 11 bases. The CDR3 has 15 residues. The CDR3 spells CASGVGSSGANVLTF. The CDR3 DNA follows: TGTGCCAGCGGTGTGGGGTCCTCTGGGGCCAACGTCCTGACTTTC.

This clonotype was picked up many times. V and J are TRBV6-1 and TRBJ2-1, with 10 positions matching TRBD2. Trimming at V came to 1 base and at J to 4 bases, leaving 1 base not matched to a gene. Germline CDR1 MNHNS, CDR2 SASEGT. The CDR3 sequence is 15 residues long. The CDR3 DNA reads TGTGCCAGCAGTGAAGTTAGCGGGGGGTACAATGAGCAGTTCTTC. Its protein is CASSEVSGGYNEQFF.

This chain connects TRBV6-1 to TRBJ2-2; 11 nucleotides match TRBD1. Looked up from germline, CDR1 is MNHNS and CDR2 is SASEGT. V lost 8 bases to trimming and J lost 1 base; unmatched junction nucleotides: 0. The CDR3 has 14 amino acids. The CDR3 loop is CASGTGGNTGELFF. CDR3 coding DNA: TGTGCCAGCGGGACAGGGGGGAACACCGGGGAGCTGTTTTTT.

This clonotype occurred a few times. The chain links TRBV20-1 to TRBJ2-5, with TRBD1 as a possible D gene (5 bases). Germline V gene data show CDR1 as DFQATT and CDR2 as SNEGSKA (reference sequence). The CDR3 has 12 amino acids. V was pared by 5 bases and J by 1 base, with 8 bases between. The CDR3 protein is CSAFDSQETQYF. The CDR3 bases are TGCAGTGCTTTCGACAGCCAAGAGACCCAGTACTTC.

Ten or more counts support this clonotype. The J gene is TRBJ1-1, the V gene TRBV6-1, with a weak D call TRBD1 (5 bases). The CDR3 spans 15 residues. The ends were cut back, 5 bases at V and 1 base at J, with 14 bases in the middle. Germline V gene sequence: CDR1 MNHNS, CDR2 SASEGT. CDR3 DNA: TGTGCCAGCAGTTCGCCGGGACGGACGAACACTGAAGCTTTCTTT. Its protein is CASSSPGRTNTEAFF.

The chain is built from TRBV10-3 and TRBJ2-1, with a possible D match to TRBD1 (5 bases). V was clipped by 7 bases and J by 8 bases, with 9 bases between them. Germline loops: CDR1 ENHRY, CDR2 SYGVKD. The CDR3 is 11 residues long. CDR3 sequence: CAINQGYEQFF. Written as DNA, the CDR3 is TGTGCCATCAATCAGGGTTATGAGCAGTTCTTC.

The chain carries TRBV3-1 and TRBJ2-4, with 7 bases lining up with TRBD2. The CDR3 loop spans 15 amino acids. Per germline, CDR1 LGHDT and CDR2 YNNKEL (reference sequence). Trimming removed 4 bases from V and 1 base from J; junction bases left unmatched: 4. The CDR3 region is CASSPRAGAKNIQYF. CDR3 in DNA: TGTGCCAGCAGCCCCCGAGCGGGGGCCAAAAACATTCAGTACTTC.

This clonotype was found a few times. This sequence joins TRBV7-8 and TRBJ2-7, with 8 bases aligning to TRBD1. Germline trimming cut 7 bases from V and 2 bases from J; bases unmatched to any gene: 7. CDR3 size: 14 residues. Germline lookup yields CDR1 SGHVS and CDR2 FQNEAQ. The CDR3 DNA sequence: TGTGCCAGCACCGCGACAGGGGAGACCTACGAGCAGTACTTC. It yields the protein CASTATGETYEQYF.

This clonotype was detected ten times or more. This chain uses TRBV7-9 with TRBJ2-1; D possibly matches TRBD1 or TRBD2 (5 bases each). The CDR3 runs to 15 residues. V was clipped by 6 bases and J by 3 bases, with 15 bases between them. Germline loops: CDR1 SEHNR, CDR2 FQNEAQ (reference sequence). CDR3 region: CASREAAGHYNEQFF. The CDR3 DNA reads as TGTGCCAGCAGGGAAGCGGCAGGGCACTACAATGAGCAGTTCTTC.